A selection of T cell receptor beta chains follows, all from one sample in a study of PD-1 blockade in classical Hodgkin lymphoma. The repertoire was sequenced with immunoSEQ multiplex PCR; TCRdb's copy has only in-frame clones and lacks some. The sample holds some 60,000 clones, 90% seen once. The source material was peripheral blood mononuclear cells (PBMCs), sampled at baseline. The receptors originated from a human donor with classical Hodgkin lymphoma. CDR3s include the opening cysteine and the closing phenylalanine or tryptophan. The D gene is left open where the match is weak. Where a row states a size, it is once, few, many or the class of an expanded clone; other rows omit it.

v_gene	d_gene	j_gene	abundance	CDR3aa	CDR3nt
TRBV27	TRBD2	TRBJ2-1	once	CASSTASGSSYNEQFF	TGTGCCAGCAGTACCGCTAGCGGGAGCTCCTACAATGAGCAGTTCTTC
TRBV18	TRBD2	TRBJ2-2	.	CASSLGLADTGELFF	TGTGCCAGCTCACTGGGACTAGCCGACACCGGGGAGCTGTTTTTT
TRBV15	TRBD1	TRBJ1-1	.	CATSRDRDRVTEAFF	TGTGCCACCAGCAGAGACCGGGACAGGGTCACTGAAGCTTTCTTT
TRBV6-1	.	TRBJ2-7	.	CASSEAGGRLSYEQYF	TGTGCCAGCAGTGAAGCAGGGGGTCGATTGTCCTACGAGCAGTACTTC
TRBV29-1	.	TRBJ2-7	.	CSVAPQGTFYEQYF	TGCAGCGTTGCCCCTCAGGGGACCTTCTACGAGCAGTACTTC
TRBV7-9	.	TRBJ2-7	.	CASSTLTGLGTSAYEQYF	TGTGCCAGCAGCACCCTGACAGGGCTTGGGACTAGTGCCTACGAGCAGTACTTC
TRBV5-6	.	TRBJ2-2	.	CASSFLTATGELFF	TGTGCCAGCAGCTTCCTCACAGCAACCGGGGAGCTGTTTTTT
TRBV5-1	.	TRBJ2-6	.	CASSGASGANVLTF	TGCGCCAGCAGCGGAGCCTCTGGGGCCAACGTCCTGACTTTC
TRBV5-8	.	TRBJ1-2	once	CASSVVGLQGPNYGYTF	TGTGCCAGCAGCGTTGTGGGTCTACAGGGTCCTAACTATGGCTACACCTTC
TRBV7-6	.	TRBJ2-1	.	CASSYRGNEQFF	TGTGCCAGCAGCTATCGGGGGAATGAGCAGTTCTTC
TRBV5-5	.	TRBJ2-3	.	CASSHLPGWDTDTQYF	TGTGCCAGCAGCCACTTACCGGGTTGGGACACAGATACGCAGTATTTT
TRBV30	.	TRBJ2-5	once	CAWGTRKNKYQETQYF	TGTGCCTGGGGGACAAGAAAAAACAAGTACCAAGAGACCCAGTACTTC